This passage covers 18 T cell receptor beta chains from one sample sequenced in a study of shared clonotypes between healthy human individuals. Naive CD8 populations comprised CD45RO-negative cells positively selected for CCR7, excluding terminally differentiated effector memory CD45RA+ cells. Produced via immunoSEQ multiplex PCR; TCRdb's table is partial and in-frame only. The sample lists around 2,000,000 clones; about 94% were seen once. What was sequenced was naive CD8+ T cells sorted from blood. The source is a man aged 18 to 29 in good health.

The chain has TRBV5-1 and TRBJ1-2; D unclear. V lost 5 bases and J 4 bases, leaving 15 bases between the germline ends. The CDR3 consists of 14 residues. CDR1 is SGHRS and CDR2 is YFSETQ in the germline V gene. The CDR3 loop is CASSSSGVGYGYTF. In nucleotides, the CDR3 is TGCGCCAGCAGTTCCTCGGGAGTCGGCTATGGCTACACCTTC.

J is TRBJ2-3 and V is TRBV2, with 10 bases that match TRBD2. The CDR3 covers 13 residues. The germline gives CDR1 SNHLY, CDR2 FYNNEI. In DNA form, the CDR3 reads TGTGCTATAGCGGGAGGACTCACAGATACGCAGTATTTT. Its translation is CAIAGGLTDTQYF.

This sequence joins TRBV5-8 and TRBJ1-1, with 7 nucleotides matching TRBD1. The V gene's germline CDR1 is SGHTS and CDR2 YDEGEE. The ends lost 4 bases at V and 2 bases at J; junction bases unmatched: 2. The CDR3 is made up of 13 amino acids. CDR3 protein: CASSRDSNTEAFF. DNA of the CDR3: TGTGCCAGCAGCCGGGACAGTAACACTGAAGCTTTCTTT.

This clone was picked up one time. The identical CDR3 is also encoded by other nucleotide sequences in the sample. The rearrangement links TRBV5-6 to TRBJ2-3; D ambiguous. The CDR3 runs to 13 residues. The germline V gene has CDR1 SGHDT and CDR2 YYEEEE. V was trimmed by 1 base and J by 4 bases, leaving 7 bases between them. The CDR3 loop reads CASSLWGSDTQYF. The DNA of the CDR3 is TGTGCCAGCAGCTTGTGGGGATCAGATACGCAGTATTTT.

The chain couples TRBV6-1 to TRBJ2-7; no clear D gene. Looked up from germline, CDR1 is MNHNS and CDR2 is SASEGT. CDR3 length: 14 amino acids. V was shortened by 3 bases and J by 6 bases, with 15 bases between the two germline ends. The DNA of the CDR3 is TGTGCCAGCAGTGACCGGAGCTCAACCGTCGAGCAGTACTTC. Its protein is CASSDRSSTVEQYF.

The rearrangement links TRBV4-3 to TRBJ2-7; TRBD2 might be the D (5 bases). Germline V gene sequence: CDR1 LGHNA, CDR2 YSLEER. This CDR3 is built from 15 residues. The V and J ends lost 4 bases and 0 bases respectively, with 13 bases between them. The CDR3 protein is CASSPSISGSYEQYF. CDR3 nucleotide sequence: TGCGCCAGCAGCCCTAGCATAAGCGGCTCCTACGAGCAGTACTTC.

This clone was detected only once. V and J are TRBV7-9 and TRBJ2-2, with D perhaps matching TRBD1 or TRBD2 (5 bases each). Germline loops: CDR1 SEHNR, CDR2 FQNEAQ (reference sequence). The CDR3 runs 14 residues. V was cut by 11 bases and J by 1 base, with 14 bases left in between. Written as DNA, the CDR3 is TGTGCCCATGTTCTGGGGGTGAACACCGGGGAGCTGTTTTTT. Translated: CAHVLGVNTGELFF.

This chain joins TRBV27 and TRBJ2-1; 8 bases are shared with TRBD2. V lost 6 bases and J lost 5; bases outside the gene matches: 3. Germline lookup yields CDR1 MNHEY and CDR2 SMNVEV (reference sequence). CDR3 size: 13 residues. The CDR3 is CASRLAANNEQFF. CDR3 DNA sequence: TGTGCCAGCAGACTAGCGGCCAACAATGAGCAGTTCTTC.

The chain combines TRBV19 with TRBJ2-1; 11 bases are shared with TRBD2. Germline V gene data show CDR1 as LNHDA and CDR2 as SQIVND (reference sequence). V trimming: 9 bases; J trimming: 7 bases; junction bases outside the gene matches: 5. This CDR3 contains 13 residues. In DNA form, the CDR3 reads TGTGCCAGCACGACTAGCGGGGTGAATGAGCAGTTCTTC. As protein: CASTTSGVNEQFF.

In the case of this clone: The junction departs from germline at one end; a sequencing error may be responsible. The CDR3 DNA sequence: TGTGCCAACAGTTGGACTAGCGGGGCCAGCTCCTACAATGAGCAGTTCTTC. Its protein is CANSWTSGASSYNEQFF. The genes are TRBV28 and TRBJ2-1; TRBD2 agrees at 12 bases. Germline CDR1 and CDR2: MDHEN and SYDVKM. The CDR3 contains 17 residues.

Note on this clone: This sample includes further DNA sequences coding for the same CDR3. The rearrangement links TRBV6-6 to TRBJ2-7; D not resolved. V lost 4 bases, J lost 5 bases, and 6 bases lay in between. CDR3 length: 11 amino acids. From germline, CDR1 is MNHNY and CDR2 SVGAGI (reference sequence). CDR3 loop: CASSSSDEQYF. For the CDR3, the DNA is TGTGCCAGCAGTTCCTCGGACGAGCAGTACTTC.

The CDR3, as DNA: TGTGCCTGGAGTCCCTTCTCTGGAAACACCATATATTTT. Residues: CAWSPFSGNTIYF. The rearrangement links TRBV30 to TRBJ1-3, with D uncertain. Trimming removed 2 bases from V and 0 bases from J, with 5 bases in between. The CDR3 consists of 13 residues. Germline loops: CDR1 GTSNPN, CDR2 SVGIG (reference sequence).

The chain combines TRBV5-4 with TRBJ2-7, with 10 bases aligning to TRBD2. The CDR3 covers 15 residues. The germline CDR1 and CDR2 sequences are SGHNT and YYREEE (reference sequence). V shed 2 bases and J 4 bases; nucleotides not matched to a gene: 6. The DNA for the CDR3 is TGTGCCAGCAGCTTCCGTCTAGCGGGGGTTTACGAGCAGTACTTC. Protein sequence: CASSFRLAGVYEQYF.

This clone was seen just once. This chain links TRBV7-9 with TRBJ1-4, with 8 bases lining up with TRBD1. The CDR3 contains 18 residues. Germline V lookup: CDR1 SEHNR, CDR2 FQNEAQ (reference sequence). Trimming took 2 bases from V and 0 from J; bases not matched to a gene: 8. The chain's CDR3 is CASSLFRTGFATNEKLFF. The DNA for the CDR3 is TGTGCCAGCAGCTTATTCCGGACAGGGTTTGCAACTAATGAAAAACTGTTTTTT. Using reference TRBV7-9 and TRBJ1-4 for the parts outside the CDR3, the full variable domain is DTGVSQNPRHKITKRGQNVTFRCDPISEHNRLYWYRQTLGQGPEFLTYFQNEAQLEKSRLLSDRFSAERPKGSFSTLEIQRTEQGDSAMYLCASSLFRTGFATNEKLFFGSGTQLSVL.

The chain links TRBV29-1 to TRBJ2-7, with TRBD2 identical over 9 bases. Germline-derived CDR1 and CDR2 are SQVTM and ANQGSEA. The CDR3 runs to 13 residues. Unmatched junction bases numbered 2, after V lost 1 base and J lost 4 bases. CDR3 nucleotide sequence: TGCAGCGTTGAAGGGACTAGCGCGTACGAGCAGTACTTC. Protein product: CSVEGTSAYEQYF.

This rearrangement joins TRBV19 to TRBJ1-2; no firm D call. The CDR3 runs 17 residues. Trimming cost V 3 bases and J 0 bases, with 17 bases left between them. CDR1 and CDR2 (germline): LNHDA, SQIVND (reference sequence). The CDR3 DNA reads TGTGCCAGTAGTATCGGCTCATCCCCTCTCCCTAACTATGGCTACACCTTC. Translating it yields CASSIGSSPLPNYGYTF.

Details on this clone: Other DNA sequences of this sample code for an identical CDR3. This chain uses TRBV6-5 with TRBJ1-1; D is uncertain. Germline V gives CDR1 MNHEY, CDR2 SVGAGI. The CDR3 loop spans 14 amino acids. The germline V and J ends were trimmed by 0 bases and 3 bases, with 8 bases remaining between them. The CDR3 region is CASSYSEGYTEAFF. The CDR3 coding sequence is TGTGCCAGCAGTTACTCGGAGGGTTACACTGAAGCTTTCTTT.

The chain links TRBV10-2 to TRBJ1-1, with TRBD1 identical over 7 bases. The CDR3 is 13 residues long. Per the germline V gene, CDR1 is WSHSY and CDR2 is SAAADI. V shed 7 bases and J 3 bases; nucleotides not matched to a gene: 5. CDR3 nucleotide sequence: TGCGCCAGCATAAGCAGGGGGGACACTGAAGCTTTCTTT. It yields the protein CASISRGDTEAFF.